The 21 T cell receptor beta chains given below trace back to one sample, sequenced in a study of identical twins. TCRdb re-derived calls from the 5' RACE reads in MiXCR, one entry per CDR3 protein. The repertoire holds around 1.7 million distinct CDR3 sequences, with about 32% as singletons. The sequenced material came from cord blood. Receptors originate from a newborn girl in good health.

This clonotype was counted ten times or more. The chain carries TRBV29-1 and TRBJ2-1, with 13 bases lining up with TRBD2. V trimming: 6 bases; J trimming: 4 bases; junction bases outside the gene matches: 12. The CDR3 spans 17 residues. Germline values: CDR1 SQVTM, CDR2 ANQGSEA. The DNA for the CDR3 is TGCAGCGTCCTCAGCGGACTAGCGGGGGCCCTGTACAATGAGCAGTTCTTC. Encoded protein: CSVLSGLAGALYNEQFF.

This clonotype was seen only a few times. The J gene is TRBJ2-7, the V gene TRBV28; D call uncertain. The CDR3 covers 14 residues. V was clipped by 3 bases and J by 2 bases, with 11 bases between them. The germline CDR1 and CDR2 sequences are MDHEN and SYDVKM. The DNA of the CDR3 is TGTGCCAGCAGTTTTGAGGTCAGAGCCTACGAGCAGTACTTC. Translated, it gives CASSFEVRAYEQYF.

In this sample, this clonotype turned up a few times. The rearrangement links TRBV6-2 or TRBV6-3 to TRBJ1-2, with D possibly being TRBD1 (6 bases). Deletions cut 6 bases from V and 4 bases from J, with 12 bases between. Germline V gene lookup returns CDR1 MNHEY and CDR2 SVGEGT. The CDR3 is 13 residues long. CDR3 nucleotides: TGTGCCAGCAGAGATAGGACAGTCTATGGCTACACCTTC. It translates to CASRDRTVYGYTF.

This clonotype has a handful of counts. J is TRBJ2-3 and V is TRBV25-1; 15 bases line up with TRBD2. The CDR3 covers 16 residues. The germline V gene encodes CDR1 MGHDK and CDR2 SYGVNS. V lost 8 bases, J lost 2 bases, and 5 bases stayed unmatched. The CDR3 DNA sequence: TGTGCCAGCGGCGGACTAGCGGGAGGGCTCACAGATACGCAGTATTTT. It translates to CASGGLAGGLTDTQYF.

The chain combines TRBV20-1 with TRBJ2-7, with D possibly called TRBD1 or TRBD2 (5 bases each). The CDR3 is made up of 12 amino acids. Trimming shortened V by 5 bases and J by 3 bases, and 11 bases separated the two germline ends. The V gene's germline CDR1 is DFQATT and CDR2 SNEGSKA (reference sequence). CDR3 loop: CSAGRDHYEQYF. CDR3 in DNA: TGCAGTGCTGGCCGGGACCACTACGAGCAGTACTTC.

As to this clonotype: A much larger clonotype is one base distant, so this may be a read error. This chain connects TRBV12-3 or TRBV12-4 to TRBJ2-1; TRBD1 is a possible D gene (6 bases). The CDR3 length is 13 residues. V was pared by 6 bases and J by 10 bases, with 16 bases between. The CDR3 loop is CASSTDSSYEQFF. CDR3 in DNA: TGTGCCAGCAGCACGGACAGTTCCTACGAGCAGTTCTTC.

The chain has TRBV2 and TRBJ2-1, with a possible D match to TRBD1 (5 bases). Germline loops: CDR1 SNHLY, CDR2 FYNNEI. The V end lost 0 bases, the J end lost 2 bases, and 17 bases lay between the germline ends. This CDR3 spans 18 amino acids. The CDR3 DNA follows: TGTGCCAGCAGTGAAGCCCCCATGGTCACAGGCACCTACAATGAGCAGTTCTTC. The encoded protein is CASSEAPMVTGTYNEQFF.

The CDR3, as DNA: TGTGCCAGCAGCTTGATTCAGGGGGGCAATGAGCAGTTCTTC. It is translated as CASSLIQGGNEQFF. The chain carries TRBV11-2 and TRBJ2-1; weak D call: TRBD1 (7 bases). The CDR3 totals 14 residues. Trimming stripped 3 bases from V and 6 bases from J, with 12 bases between. The germline V gene encodes CDR1 SGHAT and CDR2 FQNNGV.

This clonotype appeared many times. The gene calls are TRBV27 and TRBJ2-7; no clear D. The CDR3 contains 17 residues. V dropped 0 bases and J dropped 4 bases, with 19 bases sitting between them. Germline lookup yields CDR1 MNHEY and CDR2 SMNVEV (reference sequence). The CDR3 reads CASSLSLTQRALYEQYF. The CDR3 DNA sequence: TGTGCCAGCAGTTTATCGTTAACCCAAAGGGCCCTGTACGAGCAGTACTTC.

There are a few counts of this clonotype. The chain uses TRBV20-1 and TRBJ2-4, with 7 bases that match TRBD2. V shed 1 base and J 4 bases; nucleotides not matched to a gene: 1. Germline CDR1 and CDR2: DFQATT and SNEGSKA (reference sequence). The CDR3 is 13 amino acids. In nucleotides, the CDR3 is TGCAGTGCTAGAGCGGGGGGTAAAAACATTCAGTACTTC. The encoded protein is CSARAGGKNIQYF.

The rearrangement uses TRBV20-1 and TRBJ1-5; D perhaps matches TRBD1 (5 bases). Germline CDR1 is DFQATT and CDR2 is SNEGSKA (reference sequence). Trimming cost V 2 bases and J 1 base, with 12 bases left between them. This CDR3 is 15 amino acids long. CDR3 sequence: CSARRDGGSNQPQHF. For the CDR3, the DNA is TGCAGTGCTAGAAGGGACGGTGGGAGCAATCAGCCCCAGCATTTT.

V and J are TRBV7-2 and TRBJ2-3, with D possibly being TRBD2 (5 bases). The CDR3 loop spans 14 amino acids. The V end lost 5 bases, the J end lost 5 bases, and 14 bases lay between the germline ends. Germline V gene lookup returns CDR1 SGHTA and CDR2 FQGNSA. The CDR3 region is CASSPPPAGDTQYF. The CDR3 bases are TGTGCCAGCAGCCCTCCCCCCGCGGGAGATACGCAGTATTTT.

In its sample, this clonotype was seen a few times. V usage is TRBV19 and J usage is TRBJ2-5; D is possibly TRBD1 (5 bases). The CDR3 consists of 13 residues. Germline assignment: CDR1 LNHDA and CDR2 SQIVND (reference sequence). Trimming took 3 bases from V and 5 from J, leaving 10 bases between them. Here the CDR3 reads CASSIRGEETQYF. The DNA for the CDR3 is TGTGCCAGTAGTATTAGGGGTGAGGAGACCCAGTACTTC.

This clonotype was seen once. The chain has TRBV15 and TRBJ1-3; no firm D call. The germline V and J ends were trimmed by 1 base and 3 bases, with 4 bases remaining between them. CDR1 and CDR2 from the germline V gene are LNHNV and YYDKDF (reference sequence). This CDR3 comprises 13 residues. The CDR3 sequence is CATSRVFGNTIYF. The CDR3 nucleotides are TGTGCCACCAGCAGAGTTTTTGGAAACACCATATATTTT.

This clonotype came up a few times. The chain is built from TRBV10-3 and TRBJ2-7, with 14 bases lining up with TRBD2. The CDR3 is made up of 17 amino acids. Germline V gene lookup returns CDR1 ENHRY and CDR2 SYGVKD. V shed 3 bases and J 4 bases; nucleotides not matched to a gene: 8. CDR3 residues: CAISETRGTSGRYEQYF. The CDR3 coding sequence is TGTGCCATCAGTGAAACCCGAGGGACTAGCGGGAGATACGAGCAGTACTTC.

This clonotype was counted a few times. The CDR3 nucleotides are TGTGCCAGCAGTCTCACCGTAAAGGCCGGCGGGTACACAGATACGCAGTATTTT. Its translation is CASSLTVKAGGYTDTQYF. The rearrangement joins TRBV28 to TRBJ2-3, with a weak D call TRBD2 (5 bases). Trimming left V 5 bases short and J 2 bases short, with 23 bases between. The germline gives CDR1 MDHEN, CDR2 SYDVKM. The CDR3 is 18 residues long.

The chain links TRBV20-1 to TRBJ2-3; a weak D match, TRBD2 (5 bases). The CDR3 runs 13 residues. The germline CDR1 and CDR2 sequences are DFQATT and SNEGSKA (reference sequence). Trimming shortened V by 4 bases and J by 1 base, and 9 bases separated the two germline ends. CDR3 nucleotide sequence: TGCAGTGCTACCGTCGGGGGCACAGATACGCAGTATTTT. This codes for CSATVGGTDTQYF.

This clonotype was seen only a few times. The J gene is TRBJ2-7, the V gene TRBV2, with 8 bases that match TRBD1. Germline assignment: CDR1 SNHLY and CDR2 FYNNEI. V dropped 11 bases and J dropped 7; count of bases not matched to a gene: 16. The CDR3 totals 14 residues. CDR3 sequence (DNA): TGTGCCGACCAAAATCCAGGGGGCGGGAATGAGCAGTACTTC. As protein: CADQNPGGGNEQYF.

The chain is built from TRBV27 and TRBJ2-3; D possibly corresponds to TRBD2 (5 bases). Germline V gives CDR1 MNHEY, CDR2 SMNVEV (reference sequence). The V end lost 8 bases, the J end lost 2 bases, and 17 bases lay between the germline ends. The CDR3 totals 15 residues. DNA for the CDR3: TGTGCCAGCCGCCGAGGCGGGTTTACCACAGATACGCAGTATTTT. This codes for CASRRGGFTTDTQYF.

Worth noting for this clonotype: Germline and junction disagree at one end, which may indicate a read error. CDR3 nucleotide sequence: TGTGCCAGCAGAGCAGGTTATGGCTGCACCTTC. Protein sequence: CASRAGYGCTF. The V call is TRBV2, the J call TRBJ1-2; no firm D call. Germline loops: CDR1 SNHLY, CDR2 FYNNEI. The CDR3 length is 11 residues.

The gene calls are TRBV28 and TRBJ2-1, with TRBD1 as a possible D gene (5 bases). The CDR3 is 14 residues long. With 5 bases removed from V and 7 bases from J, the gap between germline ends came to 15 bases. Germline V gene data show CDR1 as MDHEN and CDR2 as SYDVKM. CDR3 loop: CASSTLRGRNEQFF. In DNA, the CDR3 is TGTGCCAGCAGTACACTAAGGGGAAGGAATGAGCAGTTCTTC.